This entry describes one TCR beta chain. Antigen specificity is unknown. Amplification used 60 Vbeta primers and 13 Jbeta primers. Data came from immunoSEQ multiplex PCR; TCRdb stores just in-frame clones and leaves some out. The table lists 160,000 or so clones, about 80% of them singletons, with roughly 4.7% in the top ten. The entry originates in a study of cytomegalovirus exposure and HLA in healthy donors. Regarding the study as a whole: Usually a TCR sequence was rare, but some public TCRs were found in many donors.

Trimming left V 5 bases short and J 5 bases short, with 19 bases between. There are 15 residues in the CDR3. The germline V gene encodes CDR1 SNHLY and CDR2 FYNNEI. This sequence was found in a man aged 30-40 years in good health and CMV-seronegative. V gene TRBV2 combines with J gene TRBJ2-7; tentative D call: TRBD1 (5 bases). Sequenced: PBMCs. This CDR3 is CASSRAGIRVNEQYF. The DNA of the CDR3 is TGTGCCAGCAGTAGGGCAGGGATAAGGGTGAACGAGCAGTACTTC.